This T cell receptor beta chain stems from a study of blood T cell repertoires in COVID-19 (dated by TCRdb to the early 2020s). About the investigation overall: Collaborator samples came from the United States, Italy and Spain and covered acute and convalescent phases of COVID-19. Samples came from the ongoing ImmuneRACE study (first 160 participants) plus 1,254 subjects from 6 global collaborators. The material from the prospective study consisted of cDNA or gDNA derived from T cells, B-cell-depleted T cells, or PBMCs. HLA class I and class II types, where available, came from metadata supplied by the sample provider rather than from assay-based typing. The repertoires were released in a freely available public database meant as a resource for research on the immune response to SARS-CoV-2. The dataset comprised deeply sampled blood TCRbeta repertoires from subjects exposed to, actively infected with, or recovered from COVID-19. Sample metadata almost always included a de-identified subject ID, COVID-19 status, age in years and sex.

The collaborating institutions used their own protocols to collect whole blood in K2EDTA tubes. Collaborator samples were shipped for TCRbeta analysis as frozen whole blood, isolated PBMCs, or DNA extracted from either sample type. The CDR3 goes from the cysteine to the phenylalanine over 15 residues. Only the CDR3 part of the read is kept: 45 bases, read in frame from the first base. The germline V gene (reference sequence) sets CDR1 to SEHNR and CDR2 to FQNEAQ. Ends trimmed: V by 5 bases, J by 7 bases; bases unmatched to a gene: 11. The immunoSEQ Assay, a bias-controlled multiplex PCR, was used to amplify TCRbeta CDR3 regions from genomic DNA. The source study handled its data this way. The number of nucleated cells in each sample was estimated from the amplification of reference gene primers within the assay. Sequence reads were collapsed and filtered to measure the absolute abundance of every unique TCRbeta CDR3 rearrangement. For each sample, productive Simpson clonality was calculated by taking the square root of Simpson's diversity index across productive rearrangements. The table comes from immuneACCESS by way of TCRdb, which keeps in-frame sequences with V and J called. Part of the clones is missing from these tables; in studies checked, under half for an unresolved V gene and the rest for unknown reasons. V, J and clone size derive from that table, while D and trimming were established from the DNA sequence. In this sample the table shows some 45,000 clones, 86% of which occur a single time. Together, the top ten hold roughly 9.2% of the sample.

As regards this clone: It has no known antigen specificity. The sample holds no much larger clone one base away, and base qualities are not on file.

Broad study findings and their caveats: The amount of clinical and demographic metadata varied by source and participant and was provided uncurated.

The source is a human donor in a cohort sampled during active COVID-19. The material sequenced was peripheral blood. The V and J segments used are TRBV7-9 and TRBJ1-2; TRBD1 fits 9 bases in the junction. At the DNA level, the sequence is TGTGCCAGCAGCCCACCGGACAGGGGAGAGGGTGGCTACACCTTC. Its translation reads: CASSPPDRGEGGYTF.